This is a list of T cell receptor beta chains from one sample in a study of T cell responses to AZD1222 COVID-19 vaccine. Using immunoSEQ multiplex PCR, the repertoire was profiled, and TCRdb retains in-frame clones only, with some absent. The sample has 150,000 to 200,000 clones, roughly 90% seen once. Sequenced material: peripheral blood, taken on day 0 of AZD1222 vaccination. The receptors stem from an adult in good health. Each CDR3 is given with its conserved first and last residue. Fields, in order: V gene, J gene, CDR3 protein.

>TRBV7-8|TRBJ1-1
CASSLLSQGEAFF
>TRBV29-1|TRBJ2-2
CSVVPGWNTGELFF
>TRBV27|TRBJ2-1
CASSPGLADEQFF
>TRBV9|TRBJ1-6
CASSPQPGQGSPLHF
>TRBV5-1|TRBJ1-5
CASSQTPGGISNQPQHF
>TRBV5-5|TRBJ2-2
CASSTRQGFQNTGELFF
>TRBV18|TRBJ1-6
CASHPGGTNSPLHF
>TRBV23-1|TRBJ2-3
CASSQTHPGTSGRASVTDTQYF
>TRBV5-1|TRBJ2-1
CASSPGLADNEQFF
>TRBV19|TRBJ2-7
CASRQQGVYEQYF
>TRBV9|TRBJ1-1
CASSASTGLYTEAFF
>TRBV29-1|TRBJ1-1
CSVGEGRAEAFF
>TRBV6-2/TRBV6-3|TRBJ2-1
CASSYTGGAPNEQFF
>TRBV30|TRBJ2-3
CAWRTPSGEHTDTQYF
>TRBV6-6|TRBJ2-1
CASEGDTNEQFF
>TRBV4-1|TRBJ2-7
CASSQVLAGYYEQYF
>TRBV2|TRBJ2-1
CASSELGRERNEQFF